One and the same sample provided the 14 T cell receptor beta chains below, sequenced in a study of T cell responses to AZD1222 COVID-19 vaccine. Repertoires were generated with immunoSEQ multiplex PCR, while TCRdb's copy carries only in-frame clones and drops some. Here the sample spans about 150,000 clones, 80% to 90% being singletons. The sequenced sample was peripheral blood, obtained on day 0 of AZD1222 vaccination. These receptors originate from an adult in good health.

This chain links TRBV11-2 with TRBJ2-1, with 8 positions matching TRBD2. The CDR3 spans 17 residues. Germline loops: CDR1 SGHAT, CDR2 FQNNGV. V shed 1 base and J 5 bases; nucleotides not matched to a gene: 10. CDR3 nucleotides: TGTGCCAGCAGCTTAGGGCCCTCTAGCGGGCGTAACAATGAGCAGTTCTTC. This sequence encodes CASSLGPSSGRNNEQFF.

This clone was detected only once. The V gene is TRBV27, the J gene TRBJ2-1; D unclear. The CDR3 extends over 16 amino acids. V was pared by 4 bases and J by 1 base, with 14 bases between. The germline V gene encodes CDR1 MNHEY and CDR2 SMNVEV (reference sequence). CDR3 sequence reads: CASSSSPPNSYNEQFF. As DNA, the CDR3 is TGTGCCAGCAGTTCATCCCCACCAAATTCCTACAATGAGCAGTTCTTC.

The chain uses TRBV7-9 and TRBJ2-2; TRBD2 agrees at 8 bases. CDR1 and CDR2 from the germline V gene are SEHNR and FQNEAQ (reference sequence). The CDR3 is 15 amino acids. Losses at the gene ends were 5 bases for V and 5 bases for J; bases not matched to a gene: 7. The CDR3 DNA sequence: TGTGCCAGCAGCCACTTCGGGGGGGAGACCGGGGAGCTGTTTTTT. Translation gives CASSHFGGETGELFF. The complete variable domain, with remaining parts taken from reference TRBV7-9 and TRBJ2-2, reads DTGVSQNPRHKITKRGQNVTFRCDPISEHNRLYWYRQTLGQGPEFLTYFQNEAQLEKSRLLSDRFSAERPKGSFSTLEIQRTEQGDSAMYLCASSHFGGETGELFFGEGSRLTVL.

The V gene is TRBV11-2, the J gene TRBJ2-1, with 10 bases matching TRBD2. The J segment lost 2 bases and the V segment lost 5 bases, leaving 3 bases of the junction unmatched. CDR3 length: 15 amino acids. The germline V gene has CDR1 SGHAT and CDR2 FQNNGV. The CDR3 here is CASSHLAGAYNEQFF. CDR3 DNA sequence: TGTGCCAGCAGCCATCTAGCGGGGGCCTACAATGAGCAGTTCTTC.

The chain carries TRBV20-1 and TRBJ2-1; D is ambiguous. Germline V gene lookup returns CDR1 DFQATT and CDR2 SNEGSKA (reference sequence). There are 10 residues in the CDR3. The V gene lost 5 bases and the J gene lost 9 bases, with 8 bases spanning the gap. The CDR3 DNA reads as TGCAGTGCTGGCGATACTGAGCAGTTCTTC. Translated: CSAGDTEQFF.

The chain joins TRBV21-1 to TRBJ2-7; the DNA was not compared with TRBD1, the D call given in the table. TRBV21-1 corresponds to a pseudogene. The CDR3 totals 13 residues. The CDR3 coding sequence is TGTGCCAGCAGCAAGGGCGACTCCTACGAGCAGTACTTC. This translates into CASSKGDSYEQYF.

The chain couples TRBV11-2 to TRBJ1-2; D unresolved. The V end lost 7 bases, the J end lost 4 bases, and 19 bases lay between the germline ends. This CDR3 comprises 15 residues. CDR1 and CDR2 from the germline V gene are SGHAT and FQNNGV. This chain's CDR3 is CASTPSYSLPYGYTF. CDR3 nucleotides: TGTGCCAGCACCCCCTCGTATTCCCTGCCCTATGGCTACACCTTC.

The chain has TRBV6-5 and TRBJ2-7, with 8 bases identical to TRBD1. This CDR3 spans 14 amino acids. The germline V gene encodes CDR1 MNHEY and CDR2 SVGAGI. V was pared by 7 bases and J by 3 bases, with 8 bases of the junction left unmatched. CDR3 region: CASKWTGSSYEQYF. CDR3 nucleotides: TGTGCCAGCAAGTGGACAGGGAGTAGCTACGAGCAGTACTTC.

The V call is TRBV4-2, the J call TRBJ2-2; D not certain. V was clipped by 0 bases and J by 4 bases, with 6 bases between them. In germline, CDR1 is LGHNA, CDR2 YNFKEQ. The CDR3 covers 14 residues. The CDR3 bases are TGTGCCAGCAGCCAAGATTACTCCACCGGGGAGCTGTTTTTT. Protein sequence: CASSQDYSTGELFF.

Written as DNA, the CDR3 is TGTGCCTGGACTCCTGATAGCTCTGGAAACACCATATATTTT. Translating gives CAWTPDSSGNTIYF. The J gene is TRBJ1-3, the V gene TRBV30; D remains ambiguous. The germline V gene encodes CDR1 GTSNPN and CDR2 SVGIG (reference sequence). Trimming pared 4 bases from V and 0 bases from J, leaving 10 bases between. This CDR3 comprises 14 residues.

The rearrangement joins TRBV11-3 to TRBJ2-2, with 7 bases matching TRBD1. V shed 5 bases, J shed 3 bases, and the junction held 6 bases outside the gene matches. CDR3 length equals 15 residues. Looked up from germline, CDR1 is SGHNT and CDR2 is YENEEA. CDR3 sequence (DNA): TGTGCCAGCAGCGCGGACAGGCGGGACACCGGGGAGCTGTTTTTT. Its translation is CASSADRRDTGELFF.

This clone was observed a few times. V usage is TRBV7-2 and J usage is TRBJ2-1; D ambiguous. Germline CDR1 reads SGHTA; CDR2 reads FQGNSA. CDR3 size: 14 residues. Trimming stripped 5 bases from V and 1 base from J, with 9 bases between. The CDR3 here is CASSPYSSYNEQFF. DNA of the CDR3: TGTGCCAGCAGCCCCTACTCGTCCTACAATGAGCAGTTCTTC.

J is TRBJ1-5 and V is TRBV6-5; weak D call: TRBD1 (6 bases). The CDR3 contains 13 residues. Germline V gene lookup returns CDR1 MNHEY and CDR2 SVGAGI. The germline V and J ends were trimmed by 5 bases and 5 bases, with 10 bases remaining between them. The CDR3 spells CASSIRTDQPQHF. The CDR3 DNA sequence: TGTGCCAGCAGTATACGGACAGATCAGCCCCAGCATTTT.

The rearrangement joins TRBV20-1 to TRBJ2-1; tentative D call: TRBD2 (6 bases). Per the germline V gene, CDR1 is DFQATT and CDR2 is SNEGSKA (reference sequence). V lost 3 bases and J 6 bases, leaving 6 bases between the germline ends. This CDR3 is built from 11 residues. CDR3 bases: TGCAGTGCTAGCGGGGGCAATGAGCAGTTCTTC. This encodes CSASGGNEQFF.